One sample yielded the 25 T cell receptor beta chains listed below, sequenced in a study of blood T cell repertoires in COVID-19. Profiled with immunoSEQ multiplex PCR; TCRdb holds only in-frame clones, not every one. Among a few hundred thousand clones listed, 88% were seen once. The sequenced sample was peripheral blood. Receptor source: a man aged 65-85 years with acute or convalescent COVID-19.

The gene calls are TRBV10-3 and TRBJ1-5, with D maybe TRBD1 (6 bases). Germline CDR1 and CDR2: ENHRY and SYGVKD. The CDR3 is 14 residues long. Trimming shortened V by 10 bases and J by 4 bases, and 17 bases separated the two germline ends. The CDR3 protein is CATRDTSSNQPQHF. CDR3 DNA sequence: TGTGCCACCCGGGACACAAGTAGTAATCAGCCCCAGCATTTT.

This clone has just one count. The chain has TRBV5-1 and TRBJ2-5; D remains ambiguous. Trimming pared 0 bases from V and 5 bases from J, leaving 14 bases between. Germline CDR1 is SGHRS and CDR2 is YFSETQ. The CDR3 is 15 residues long. In DNA form, the CDR3 reads TGCGCCAGCAGCTTGGCCGGGTGGGTAGAGGAGACCCAGTACTTC. Translation gives CASSLAGWVEETQYF.

This chain connects TRBV30 to TRBJ1-6, with D perhaps TRBD1 (6 bases). Germline V CDR1 and CDR2: GTSNPN, SVGIG (reference sequence). Between the trimmed V and J ends, which lost 6 bases and 4 bases, there was a span of 10 bases. The CDR3 has 13 residues. The CDR3 nucleotides are TGTGCCTGTAGTCAGGGGTATAATTCACCCCTCCACTTT. Translated, it gives CACSQGYNSPLHF.

This clone was seen a single time. The rearrangement links TRBV11-2 to TRBJ2-7; the match to TRBD2 covers 11 bases. Trimming took 6 bases from V and 7 from J; bases not matched to a gene: 8. Per germline, CDR1 SGHAT and CDR2 FQNNGV. This CDR3 is 14 amino acids long. CDR3 protein: CASRRLAGWEEQYF. The CDR3 DNA sequence: TGTGCCAGCAGGAGACTAGCGGGATGGGAGGAGCAGTACTTC.

This chain connects TRBV9 to TRBJ2-5, with D unclear. There are 14 residues in the CDR3. V was shortened by 4 bases and J by 5 bases, with 15 bases between the two germline ends. Germline V gene lookup returns CDR1 SGDLS and CDR2 YYNGEE. The CDR3 DNA reads as TGTGCCAGCAGCTCAGATCATGGAGTGGAGACCCAGTACTTC. Translating gives CASSSDHGVETQYF.

This chain uses TRBV28 with TRBJ2-7, with D unresolved. Trimming stripped 5 bases from V and 3 bases from J, with 14 bases between. The CDR3 runs 14 residues. The germline gives CDR1 MDHEN, CDR2 SYDVKM. DNA for the CDR3: TGTGCCAGCAGTAGCCAGACTTTGTTCTACGAGCAGTACTTC. Translated, it gives CASSSQTLFYEQYF.

The J gene is TRBJ2-7, the V gene TRBV27; the match to TRBD1 covers 10 bases. There are 15 residues in the CDR3. With 5 bases clipped from V and 2 bases from J, the junction kept 6 bases outside the gene matches. The germline CDR1 and CDR2 sequences are MNHEY and SMNVEV (reference sequence). In nucleotides, the CDR3 is TGTGCCAGCAGTCTTCGACAGGGGGCCCCCTACGAGCAGTACTTC. Amino acids: CASSLRQGAPYEQYF.

The chain carries TRBV12-3 or TRBV12-4 and TRBJ2-7; D might be TRBD1 (5 bases). This CDR3 region has 11 residues. V was shortened by 7 bases and J by 2 bases, with 6 bases between the two germline ends. The CDR3 DNA reads TGTGCCAGCATGGACACCTACGAGCAGTACTTC. Translation: CASMDTYEQYF.

The genes are TRBV25-1 and TRBJ1-2; D is possibly TRBD1 (5 bases). Trimming removed 1 base at V and 10 bases at J, with 22 bases between. Germline V gene sequence: CDR1 MGHDK, CDR2 SYGVNS. This CDR3 is 16 amino acids long. The CDR3 region has the DNA TGTGCCAGCAGTGAATTGACAGCGGGGATCGTCTTGGACTACACCTTC. It encodes CASSELTAGIVLDYTF.

The chain links TRBV15 to TRBJ1-4; 7 bases agree with TRBD1. V shed 5 bases and J 0 bases; nucleotides not matched to a gene: 3. The CDR3 contains 15 residues. CDR1 is LNHNV, CDR2 YYDKDF, per germline (reference sequence). As DNA, the CDR3 is TGTGCCACCAGCTGGGACAGCTCAACTAATGAAAAACTGTTTTTT. Its protein is CATSWDSSTNEKLFF.

The chain employs TRBV2 and TRBJ2-5; possible D gene TRBD2, 6 bases. The germline gives CDR1 SNHLY, CDR2 FYNNEI. The length of the CDR3 is 14 residues. Trimming took off 8 bases at V and 1 base at J, with 14 bases between the two ends. CDR3 sequence reads: CASSPEAGQETQYF. DNA for the CDR3: TGTGCCAGCTCCCCAGAAGCGGGCCAAGAGACCCAGTACTTC.

This clone was counted once. The chain employs TRBV12-3 or TRBV12-4 and TRBJ2-7; TRBD2 is a possible D gene (5 bases). V was trimmed by 5 bases and J by 7 bases, leaving 12 bases between them. The CDR3 totals 12 residues. The CDR3 sequence: CASSQAVAEQYF. As DNA, the CDR3 is TGTGCCAGCAGTCAGGCCGTAGCGGAGCAGTACTTC.

The rearrangement uses TRBV29-1 and TRBJ2-3, with a tentative D call TRBD2 (6 bases). Per germline, CDR1 SQVTM and CDR2 ANQGSEA. V shed 6 bases and J shed 0 bases, with 16 bases lying between them. This CDR3 region has 15 residues. The CDR3 region is CSVRAGTASTDTQYF. The CDR3 nucleotides are TGCAGCGTGAGGGCGGGGACTGCTAGCACAGATACGCAGTATTTT.

The chain links TRBV28 to TRBJ1-2; 7 nucleotides match TRBD1. In germline, CDR1 is MDHEN, CDR2 SYDVKM. The CDR3 sequence is 13 residues long. V shed 6 bases, J shed 8 bases, and the junction held 9 bases outside the gene matches. The CDR3 nucleotides read TGTGCCAGCAGCAAGGGACAGCGAAGAGGCTACACCTTC. This translates into CASSKGQRRGYTF.

This clone was recorded a few times. V gene TRBV28 combines with J gene TRBJ1-5, with a tentative D call TRBD1 (6 bases). Germline V lookup: CDR1 MDHEN, CDR2 SYDVKM. The CDR3 has 14 amino acids. V was cut by 5 bases and J by 8 bases, with 16 bases left in between. CDR3 amino acids: CASSLQGFAEPQHF. CDR3 DNA: TGTGCCAGCAGTCTACAGGGCTTCGCGGAGCCCCAGCATTTT.

V is TRBV9 and J is TRBJ2-7, with D possibly being TRBD1 (5 bases). Trimming removed 3 bases from V and 2 bases from J, with 15 bases in between. Germline loops: CDR1 SGDLS, CDR2 YYNGEE. This CDR3 is 15 amino acids long. The CDR3 region has the DNA TGTGCCAGCAGCGCTAGTACAGGTGCTACCTACGAGCAGTACTTC. As protein: CASSASTGATYEQYF.

In DNA form, the CDR3 reads TGTGCCAGCAGCCAAACCCCGCACGGGTCCGGGGGTTTTAATGAAAAACTGTTTTTT. Translating gives CASSQTPHGSGGFNEKLFF. The chain combines TRBV14 with TRBJ1-4, with a weak D call TRBD1 (5 bases). Germline V gene data show CDR1 as SGHDN and CDR2 as FVKESK. V lost 2 bases to trimming and J lost 4 bases, with 23 bases between them. The CDR3 totals 19 residues.

V and J are TRBV3-1 (or the pseudogene TRBV3-2) and TRBJ2-7; 16 positions match TRBD2. Germline values: CDR1 LGHDT, CDR2 YNNKEL (reference sequence). The length of the CDR3 is 16 residues. V shed 4 bases, J shed 3 bases, and the junction held 3 bases outside the gene matches. This CDR3 is CASSPGLAGGFYEQYF. The CDR3 DNA sequence: TGTGCCAGCAGCCCGGGACTAGCGGGAGGGTTCTACGAGCAGTACTTC.

The chain carries TRBV7-3 and TRBJ1-4; D gene unclear. The V gene lost 3 bases and the J gene lost 5 bases, with 10 bases spanning the gap. CDR3 length: 14 amino acids. Germline-derived CDR1 and CDR2 are SGHTA and FQGTGA. The CDR3, as DNA: TGTGCCAGCAGCTTGACGGGAAAGAATGAAAAACTGTTTTTT. This encodes CASSLTGKNEKLFF. The complete variable domain, with remaining parts taken from reference TRBV7-3 and TRBJ1-4, reads GAGVSQTPSNKVTEKGKYVELRCDPISGHTALYWYRQSLGQGPEFLIYFQGTGAADDSGLPNDRFFAVRPEGSVSTLKIQRTERGDSAVYLCASSLTGKNEKLFFGSGTQLSVL.

CDR3 sequence: CASSQGRRWGASSYEQYF. The CDR3 coding sequence is TGTGCCAGCAGCCAAGGGCGAAGGTGGGGCGCGAGCTCCTACGAGCAGTACTTC. This chain links TRBV4-2 with TRBJ2-7; a possible D gene is TRBD1 (5 bases). The V gene's germline CDR1 is LGHNA and CDR2 YNFKEQ. CDR3 length: 18 amino acids. Trimming cost V 1 base and J 0 bases, with 19 bases left between them.

The chain uses TRBV24-1 and TRBJ2-7; the D is unclear. The germline V gene has CDR1 KGHDR and CDR2 SFDVKD. The V end was cut by 2 bases, the J end by 0 bases, with 7 bases between. The CDR3 length is 14 residues. This CDR3 is CATSDSIASYEQYF. In DNA, the CDR3 is TGTGCCACCAGTGATTCTATTGCCTCCTACGAGCAGTACTTC.

This sequence joins TRBV5-6 and TRBJ1-2, with D possibly matching TRBD1 (5 bases). The CDR3 has 14 residues. Germline CDR1 reads SGHDT; CDR2 reads YYEEEE. The V end was cut by 4 bases, the J end by 8 bases, with 18 bases between. CDR3 protein: CASSEGGGAWGYTF. DNA for the CDR3: TGTGCCAGCAGCGAGGGAGGAGGGGCATGGGGCTACACCTTC. The variable domain in full, completed from reference TRBV5-6 and TRBJ1-2, reads DAGVTQSPTHLIKTRGQQVTLRCSPKSGHDTVSWYQQALGQGPQFIFQYYEEEERQRGNFPDRFSGHQFPNYSSELNVNALLLGDSALYLCASSEGGGAWGYTFGSGTRLTVV.

This clone was observed a handful of times. J is TRBJ1-1 and V is TRBV5-1; 9 nucleotides align to TRBD1. The germline CDR1 and CDR2 sequences are SGHRS and YFSETQ. This CDR3 spans 16 amino acids. Trimming at V came to 4 bases and at J to 5 bases, leaving 12 bases not matched to a gene. DNA for the CDR3: TGCGCCAGCAGCCCTCAACCCGGGACAGGGCGTACTGAAGCTTTCTTT. Translating gives CASSPQPGTGRTEAFF.

CDR3 sequence: CAISSLTGQGYNEQFF. The CDR3, as DNA: TGTGCCATCAGTTCTTTAACAGGCCAGGGGTACAATGAGCAGTTCTTC. The rearrangement joins TRBV10-3 to TRBJ2-1, with D possibly TRBD1 on 6 matching bases. The CDR3 runs to 16 residues. In germline, CDR1 is ENHRY, CDR2 SYGVKD. V was shortened by 5 bases and J by 4 bases, with 18 bases between the two germline ends.

The gene calls are TRBV6-2 or TRBV6-3 and TRBJ1-1; no clear D gene. The CDR3 loop spans 14 amino acids. From germline, CDR1 is MNHEY and CDR2 SVGEGT. Trimming took off 2 bases at V and 1 base at J, with 8 bases between the two ends. In DNA form, the CDR3 reads TGTGCCAGCAGTTACCGGGGAAAGAACACTGAAGCTTTCTTT. The encoded protein is CASSYRGKNTEAFF.